The 14 T cell receptor beta chains presented below share a single source sample, sequenced in a study of blood T cells in healthy people across ages. A J-beta primer mix and a sample-barcoded 5' primer were used in a second PCR of about 7 to 12 cycles. TCRdb re-called the 5' RACE reads through MiXCR, storing one row per CDR3 protein. In the table there are 1.5 million to 1.9 million distinct CDR3 sequences, approximately 42% of which are singletons. What was sequenced was blood. The receptors stem from a woman under 30 in good health.

This clonotype was observed a handful of times. The chain employs TRBV6-2 or TRBV6-3 and TRBJ2-1; weak D call: TRBD1 (6 bases). The DNA matches TRBJ2-7 better at its end, which makes the J call doubtful. Germline CDR1 and CDR2: MNHEY and SVGEGT. The CDR3 is 14 amino acids. This CDR3 is CASSYQGPYNEQYF. CDR3 DNA: TGTGCCAGCAGTTACCAGGGGCCCTACAATGAGCAGTACTTC.

This chain uses TRBV3-1 with TRBJ2-1; a possible D gene is TRBD2 (6 bases). The V gene lost 5 bases and the J gene lost 5 bases, with 10 bases spanning the gap. The germline V gene encodes CDR1 LGHDT and CDR2 YNNKEL (reference sequence). This CDR3 is 13 amino acids long. CDR3 loop: CASSGTGHNEQFF. In DNA, the CDR3 is TGTGCCAGCAGCGGGACTGGACACAATGAGCAGTTCTTC.

A few counts support this clonotype. The V and J genes are TRBV5-1 and TRBJ2-1, with a possible D match to TRBD2 (6 bases). The CDR3 spans 13 residues. The germline CDR1 and CDR2 sequences are SGHRS and YFSETQ. V was cut by 4 bases and J by 5 bases, with 10 bases left in between. The CDR3 here is CASSAGKDNEQFF. CDR3 coding DNA: TGCGCCAGCAGCGCGGGGAAAGACAATGAGCAGTTCTTC.

In this sample, this clonotype turned up a few times. The chain links TRBV5-1 to TRBJ2-5; 8 nucleotides align to TRBD2. This CDR3 comprises 14 residues. Germline V gives CDR1 SGHRS, CDR2 YFSETQ. With 4 bases clipped from V and 5 bases from J, the junction kept 7 bases outside the gene matches. CDR3 coding DNA: TGCGCCAGCAGCATAACCGGGACTAGGGAGACCCAGTACTTC. The encoded protein is CASSITGTRETQYF.

This chain connects TRBV9 to TRBJ2-5; D gene unclear. Germline assignment: CDR1 SGDLS and CDR2 YYNGEE. Trimming took off 0 bases at V and 0 bases at J, with 3 bases between the two ends. CDR3 length equals 13 residues. The CDR3 coding sequence is TGTGCCAGCAGCGTAGTGGACCAAGAGACCCAGTACTTC. It codes for CASSVVDQETQYF.

This clonotype has at least ten counts. The chain couples TRBV5-1 to TRBJ1-2; TRBD1 might be the D (5 bases). V lost 3 bases, J lost 7 bases, and 19 bases lay in between. The CDR3 is 15 residues long. Germline V lookup: CDR1 SGHRS, CDR2 YFSETQ. CDR3 sequence (DNA): TGCGCCAGCAGCTCCGGGGACCGGGTTTTCGGTGGCTACACCTTC. Protein product: CASSSGDRVFGGYTF.

Here the CDR3 reads CASSQMVGAEAFF. The CDR3 nucleotides read TGCGCCAGCAGCCAGATGGTGGGAGCTGAAGCTTTCTTT. This rearrangement joins TRBV4-1 to TRBJ1-1; the D is unclear. Trimming left V 3 bases short and J 6 bases short, with 11 bases between. Germline-derived CDR1 and CDR2 are MGHRA and YSYEKL. The CDR3 runs to 13 residues.

The J gene is TRBJ2-3, the V gene TRBV20-1, with 7 bases identical to TRBD2. This CDR3 is built from 15 residues. Germline loops: CDR1 DFQATT, CDR2 SNEGSKA (reference sequence). V shed 1 base and J 4 bases; nucleotides not matched to a gene: 8. The CDR3 DNA reads as TGCAGTGCTAGAGGAACTAGCGCGATCGCAGATACGCAGTATTTT. Its protein product is CSARGTSAIADTQYF.

The chain couples TRBV6-6 to TRBJ2-1, with D hard to call. Germline CDR1 is MNHNY and CDR2 is SVGAGI (reference sequence). With 0 bases removed from V and 5 bases from J, the gap between germline ends came to 8 bases. The CDR3 is 14 residues long. CDR3 in amino acids: CASSYSRRDNEQFF. The DNA of the CDR3 is TGTGCCAGCAGTTACTCGAGAAGAGACAATGAGCAGTTCTTC.

As for this clonotype: Compared with germline, one end of the junction differs, possibly owing to a read error. The chain recombines TRBV6-6 with TRBJ2-4; either TRBD1 or TRBD2 may fit D (6 bases each). The CDR3 consists of 14 residues. Germline V gene lookup returns CDR1 MNHNY and CDR2 SVGAGI (reference sequence). Here the CDR3 DNA reads TGTGCCGGCAGTTGGGGGGCCGGAATTGATGGGCAGTACTTC. Translating gives CAGSWGAGIDGQYF.

The CDR3 DNA reads as TGCAGTGCCCGGCGGGACAGGGGGCACTCAACTAATGAAAAACTGTTTTTT. It codes for CSARRDRGHSTNEKLFF. The chain employs TRBV20-1 and TRBJ1-4; 12 bases are shared with TRBD1. The CDR3 has 17 amino acids. Germline values: CDR1 DFQATT, CDR2 SNEGSKA (reference sequence). V trimming: 6 bases; J trimming: 0 bases; junction bases outside the gene matches: 8.

This clonotype showed up just a few times. The J gene is TRBJ1-3, the V gene TRBV7-8; possibly TRBD1 for D (5 bases). The CDR3 has 15 amino acids. Germline assignment: CDR1 SGHVS and CDR2 FQNEAQ. V was shortened by 3 bases and J by 4 bases, with 13 bases between the two germline ends. In nucleotides, the CDR3 is TGTGCCAGCAGCTTGGGGGGAGTGAGAGGAAACACCATATATTTT. Translation: CASSLGGVRGNTIYF.

This chain joins TRBV4-1 and TRBJ2-1, with TRBD2 identical over 11 bases. V lost 0 bases, J lost 9 bases, and 4 bases stayed unmatched. Germline lookup yields CDR1 MGHRA and CDR2 YSYEKL. The CDR3 is made up of 15 amino acids. The CDR3 DNA is TGCGCCAGCAGCCAAGACCTAGCGGGAGGTCTTGAGCAGTTCTTC. Its protein product is CASSQDLAGGLEQFF.

This clonotype was detected a few times. The V and J genes are TRBV20-1 and TRBJ2-7, with TRBD1 matching 8 bases. Trimming cost V 0 bases and J 0 bases; bases outside gene matches: 4. In germline, CDR1 is DFQATT, CDR2 SNEGSKA (reference sequence). CDR3 length: 15 residues. The CDR3 region is CSARDLGQVSYEQYF. CDR3 DNA: TGCAGTGCTAGAGATTTGGGACAGGTCTCCTACGAGCAGTACTTC.